In this sample, the clone carrying this T cell receptor (beta chain) turned up a few times. This CDR3 region has 19 residues. The V end lost 1 base, the J end lost 0 bases, and 21 bases lay between the germline ends. Germline V gene lookup returns CDR1 SGHVS and CDR2 FQNEAQ. The repertoire was sequenced with immunoSEQ multiplex PCR; TCRdb's copy has only in-frame clones and lacks some. The data show roughly 210,000 clones, less than 90% seen once. The sample is drawn from a study of blood T cell repertoires in COVID-19. Patients of the Seattle cohort, enrolled during active infection, were followed longitudinally.

Sequencing used peripheral blood. The chain has TRBV7-8 and TRBJ1-1; tentatively, D is TRBD1 (5 bases). This TCR was recovered from a woman aged 80 or over with COVID-19, enrolled during active disease. CDR3 loop: CASSLGGPTAPRLNTEAFF. The CDR3 DNA is TGTGCCAGCAGCTTAGGGGGCCCGACAGCCCCTAGGTTGAACACTGAAGCTTTCTTT.